This T cell receptor beta chain originates from a study of cytomegalovirus exposure and HLA in healthy donors. The CDR3 covers 16 residues. Germline-derived CDR1 and CDR2 are LGHNA and YNFKEQ. The V end lost 1 base, the J end lost 1 base, and 13 bases lay between the germline ends. The PCR employed 60 Vbeta primers together with 13 Jbeta primers. Assay used: immunoSEQ multiplex PCR; TCRdb lists only in-frame clones, some missing. The repertoire consists of approximately 85,000 clones, with more than 65% occurring once and the leading ten covering around 10%. The sequenced sample consisted of PBMCs. The TCR was taken from a woman between 40 and 50 years old in good health and CMV-seropositive. This rearrangement joins TRBV4-2 to TRBJ2-5; D perhaps matches TRBD2 (6 bases). CDR3 loop: CASSQGGTGAQETQYF. CDR3 nucleotides: TGTGCCAGCAGCCAAGGGGGAACGGGAGCCCAAGAGACCCAGTACTTC.